These 27 T cell receptor beta chains originate from one sample sequenced in a study of shared clonotypes between healthy human individuals. Sequencing used immunoSEQ multiplex PCR; TCRdb keeps in-frame clones, though not all of them. The table has around 2,000,000 clones, 85% to 95% seen once. Terminally differentiated effector memory CD45RA+ cells were excluded by CCR7 positive selection of CD45RO-negative cells. The source material was naive CD8+ T cells from PBMCs. The receptors derive from a man younger than 30 in good health. Some clones in this sample may be carry-over from other donors' samples.

This chain links TRBV13 with TRBJ1-4; D uncertain. The CDR3 extends over 15 amino acids. The germline V gene encodes CDR1 PRHDT and CDR2 FYEKMQ (reference sequence). Trimming took 2 bases from V and 0 from J, leaving 7 bases between them. For the CDR3, the DNA is TGTGCCAGCAGCTTAACGGAGCCAACTAATGAAAAACTGTTTTTT. Protein sequence: CASSLTEPTNEKLFF.

The rearrangement joins TRBV28 to TRBJ2-7, with D maybe TRBD2 (5 bases). Trimming left V 1 base short and J 0 bases short, with 16 bases between. The CDR3 spans 17 residues. The germline CDR1 and CDR2 sequences are MDHEN and SYDVKM. The CDR3 sequence: CASSLSREGPTSYEQYF. The CDR3 DNA follows: TGTGCCAGCAGTTTATCCCGAGAGGGCCCCACCTCCTACGAGCAGTACTTC.

The chain is built from TRBV11-2 and TRBJ2-1; tentative D call: TRBD2 (6 bases). Trimming left V 2 bases short and J 8 bases short, with 13 bases between. This CDR3 is 14 amino acids long. Germline loops: CDR1 SGHAT, CDR2 FQNNGV. The CDR3 DNA reads as TGTGCCAGCAGCTTAATCGGTGCGGGATATGAGCAGTTCTTC. Translating gives CASSLIGAGYEQFF.

The chain links TRBV27 to TRBJ1-2; the D gene is possibly TRBD1 (5 bases). Germline V gene lookup returns CDR1 MNHEY and CDR2 SMNVEV (reference sequence). The CDR3 length is 15 residues. The V and J ends lost 4 bases and 7 bases respectively, with 19 bases between them. The CDR3 sequence is CASSSPGRGRSGYTF. The CDR3 DNA reads TGTGCCAGCAGTTCGCCGGGACGAGGTCGCTCTGGCTACACCTTC.

The V call is TRBV28, the J call TRBJ1-2, with a tentative D call TRBD1 (6 bases). CDR1 and CDR2 (germline): MDHEN, SYDVKM. Trimming pared 5 bases from V and 1 base from J, leaving 17 bases between. The CDR3 runs 16 residues. The CDR3 loop reads CASSARKGVSNYGYTF. CDR3 in DNA: TGTGCCAGCAGTGCCCGAAAGGGGGTCAGTAACTATGGCTACACCTTC.

This chain uses TRBV9 with TRBJ2-3; TRBD2 might be the D (5 bases). Trimming cost V 1 base and J 6 bases, with 21 bases left between them. This CDR3 region has 17 residues. CDR1 is SGDLS and CDR2 is YYNGEE in the germline V gene. CDR3 region: CASSVTGTTLRSDTQYF. Here the CDR3 DNA reads TGTGCCAGCAGCGTAACGGGAACAACGCTTCGGTCCGATACGCAGTATTTT.

This rearrangement joins TRBV28 to TRBJ2-7; 9 bases fit TRBD1. CDR1 MDHEN and CDR2 SYDVKM come from the germline V gene. The CDR3 length is 15 residues. V lost 1 base, J lost 5 bases, and 6 bases stayed unmatched. The CDR3 bases are TGTGCCAGCAGTTTATTGGGGACAGGGAAGCACGAGCAGTACTTC. This codes for CASSLLGTGKHEQYF.

The gene calls are TRBV7-9 and TRBJ2-2, with D tentatively TRBD1 (6 bases). The CDR3 has 18 residues. V lost 3 bases to trimming and J lost 6 bases, with 23 bases between them. Germline assignment: CDR1 SEHNR and CDR2 FQNEAQ (reference sequence). This chain's CDR3 is CASSLRRGIEVGAGELFF. CDR3 DNA: TGTGCCAGCAGCTTGAGAAGGGGGATCGAGGTCGGAGCCGGGGAGCTGTTTTTT.

The chain carries TRBV9 and TRBJ2-3; tentatively, D is TRBD1 (6 bases). Trimming pared 4 bases from V and 2 bases from J, leaving 14 bases between. Germline assignment: CDR1 SGDLS and CDR2 YYNGEE. This CDR3 region has 15 residues. This CDR3 reads CASSSGHQLTDTQYF. Written as DNA, the CDR3 is TGTGCCAGCAGCTCGGGACACCAACTCACAGATACGCAGTATTTT.

This sequence joins TRBV5-1 and TRBJ1-1; TRBD1 is a possible D gene (5 bases). V lost 0 bases, J lost 4 bases, and 13 bases lay in between. Germline values: CDR1 SGHRS, CDR2 YFSETQ. The CDR3 has 15 amino acids. DNA of the CDR3: TGCGCCAGCAGCTTGGCGGCAGGGCCGGGCACTGAAGCTTTCTTT. It is translated as CASSLAAGPGTEAFF.

This sequence joins TRBV27 and TRBJ1-1; TRBD1 aligns across 7 bases. This CDR3 spans 14 amino acids. Germline trimming cut 5 bases from V and 6 bases from J; bases unmatched to any gene: 9. Germline assignment: CDR1 MNHEY and CDR2 SMNVEV (reference sequence). CDR3 protein: CASSPTTGMAEAFF. The CDR3 coding sequence is TGTGCCAGCAGTCCAACGACAGGGATGGCTGAAGCTTTCTTT.

The V call is TRBV13, the J call TRBJ2-5, with 9 bases fitting TRBD2. The V segment lost 5 bases and the J segment 5 bases; nucleotides outside the gene matches: 12. The length of the CDR3 is 16 residues. Germline CDR1 PRHDT, CDR2 FYEKMQ (reference sequence). The CDR3 sequence is CASSPRVAGVFETQYF. For the CDR3, the DNA is TGTGCCAGCAGCCCCCGTGTAGCGGGAGTGTTTGAGACCCAGTACTTC.

The rearrangement joins TRBV4-2 to TRBJ2-3; 8 bases match TRBD2. The CDR3 has 19 residues. CDR1 and CDR2 (germline): LGHNA, YNFKEQ. V shed 0 bases, J shed 2 bases, and the junction held 13 bases outside the gene matches. In nucleotides, the CDR3 is TGTGCCAGCAGCCAAGAGTCTATCGAGACTAGCGTCTTCACAGATACGCAGTATTTT. Translated: CASSQESIETSVFTDTQYF.

V usage is TRBV5-4 and J usage is TRBJ2-1, with 11 positions matching TRBD2. V lost 2 bases and J lost 8; bases outside the gene matches: 3. The CDR3 consists of 14 residues. Germline V CDR1 and CDR2: SGHNT, YYREEE (reference sequence). DNA for the CDR3: TGTGCCAGCAGCTTCAGACTAGCGGGATATGAGCAGTTCTTC. It translates to CASSFRLAGYEQFF.

This chain joins TRBV28 and TRBJ2-3; a possible D gene is TRBD1 (6 bases). The V end lost 7 bases, the J end lost 5 bases, and 16 bases lay between the germline ends. The CDR3 loop spans 14 amino acids. Looked up from germline, CDR1 is MDHEN and CDR2 is SYDVKM. CDR3 sequence: CASTIYTGLDTQYF. Here the CDR3 DNA reads TGTGCCAGCACCATTTACACAGGGCTAGATACGCAGTATTTT.

The chain links TRBV7-9 to TRBJ1-1; possibly TRBD1 for D (5 bases). The CDR3 spans 16 residues. Trimming removed 2 bases from V and 3 bases from J, with 16 bases in between. Germline V gene lookup returns CDR1 SEHNR and CDR2 FQNEAQ (reference sequence). CDR3 region: CASSLRSVGTYTEAFF. The CDR3 DNA follows: TGTGCCAGCAGCTTACGGTCGGTAGGGACCTACACTGAAGCTTTCTTT.

The rearrangement joins TRBV10-1 to TRBJ2-7, with 9 bases lining up with TRBD1. The germline gives CDR1 WNHNN, CDR2 SYGVQD (reference sequence). V lost 5 bases to trimming and J lost 6 bases; unmatched junction nucleotides: 8. This CDR3 has 14 residues. The CDR3: CASSTHQGQGEQYF. CDR3 DNA: TGCGCCAGCAGTACGCACCAGGGACAGGGCGAGCAGTACTTC.

J is TRBJ1-1 and V is TRBV19; D is ambiguous. This CDR3 has 14 amino acids. V lost 4 bases and J 1 base, leaving 10 bases between the germline ends. CDR1 and CDR2 (germline): LNHDA, SQIVND (reference sequence). The CDR3 bases are TGTGCCAGTAGTAAACCAGGACCGAACACTGAAGCTTTCTTT. It is translated as CASSKPGPNTEAFF.

V is TRBV15 and J is TRBJ1-3; D is unresolved. CDR3 length: 19 residues. V was clipped by 1 base and J by 0 bases, with 19 bases between them. Germline V CDR1 and CDR2: LNHNV, YYDKDF (reference sequence). This CDR3 reads CATSRVPDVWAISGNTIYF. The CDR3 DNA sequence: TGTGCCACCAGCAGAGTGCCTGACGTATGGGCGATCTCTGGAAACACCATATATTTT.

In its sample, this clone was seen once. V usage is TRBV7-2 and J usage is TRBJ2-3; TRBD1 is a possible D gene (7 bases). The ends were cut back, 0 bases at V and 6 bases at J, with 16 bases in the middle. CDR3 length: 16 amino acids. Germline CDR1 reads SGHTA; CDR2 reads FQGNSA. The CDR3 nucleotides are TGTGCCAGCAGCTTAGCGCAGGGGGGTCCCGGGGATACGCAGTATTTT. It yields the protein CASSLAQGGPGDTQYF.

The chain uses TRBV27 and TRBJ1-1; TRBD1 agrees at 9 bases. Germline CDR1 is MNHEY and CDR2 is SMNVEV (reference sequence). With V trimmed by 4 bases and J by 4 bases, 16 bases remained unmatched. This CDR3 has 18 amino acids. CDR3 in amino acids: CASSSLRDRAVWGTEAFF. Written as DNA, the CDR3 is TGTGCCAGCAGTTCCCTAAGGGACAGGGCGGTTTGGGGCACTGAAGCTTTCTTT.

The rearrangement uses TRBV7-3 and TRBJ1-2; D may be TRBD1 (6 bases). Trimming took off 4 bases at V and 7 bases at J, with 13 bases between the two ends. The CDR3 totals 13 residues. Germline loops: CDR1 SGHTA, CDR2 FQGTGA. The CDR3 loop is CASSYIGGGGYTF. Written as DNA, the CDR3 is TGTGCCAGCAGCTACATAGGGGGAGGTGGCTACACCTTC.

V is TRBV15 and J is TRBJ1-4; no definite D call. Germline-derived CDR1 and CDR2 are LNHNV and YYDKDF (reference sequence). The CDR3 is 13 amino acids. V lost 2 bases and J lost 8, with 9 bases in between. The CDR3 coding sequence is TGTGCCACCAGCAGACGACCGGGGGAAAAACTGTTTTTT. Translated, it gives CATSRRPGEKLFF.

This clone was recorded only once. The gene calls are TRBV13 and TRBJ2-1; 7 positions agree with TRBD2. The CDR3 loop spans 17 amino acids. V dropped 2 bases and J dropped 0; count of bases not matched to a gene: 7. Germline V gives CDR1 PRHDT, CDR2 FYEKMQ (reference sequence). The CDR3 bases are TGTGCCAGCAGCTTATGGATCGGCGGGAGCTCCTACAATGAGCAGTTCTTC. Translated: CASSLWIGGSSYNEQFF.

V gene TRBV29-1 combines with J gene TRBJ2-7; TRBD1 might be the D (6 bases). V lost 3 bases, J lost 5 bases, and 8 bases lay in between. Germline V lookup: CDR1 SQVTM, CDR2 ANQGSEA. This CDR3 has 11 amino acids. The CDR3 region is CSVDWGHEQYF. The CDR3 bases are TGCAGCGTTGACTGGGGGCACGAGCAGTACTTC.

The V and J genes are TRBV7-9 and TRBJ2-7; tentative D call: TRBD2 (6 bases). The germline V gene encodes CDR1 SEHNR and CDR2 FQNEAQ (reference sequence). The V and J ends lost 5 bases and 6 bases respectively, with 14 bases between them. This CDR3 contains 13 residues. CDR3 amino acids: CASSTRKGGEQYF. The CDR3 DNA reads TGTGCCAGCAGCACCCGAAAGGGAGGCGAGCAGTACTTC.

This chain uses TRBV11-3 with TRBJ2-1, with 8 bases fitting TRBD2. Germline V CDR1 and CDR2: SGHNT, YENEEA. J was trimmed by 10 bases and V by 5 bases; bases with no gene match: 19. This CDR3 is 17 amino acids long. The CDR3 nucleotides read TGTGCCAGCAGCCCCCGGAGGGTTGCGGGAGGTCGCGGAGAGCAGTTCTTC. It yields the protein CASSPRRVAGGRGEQFF.